These 24 T cell receptor beta chains were all obtained from the same sample, sequenced in a study of regulatory T cells in long-lasting Graves disease. Libraries of TCR beta came from iRepertoire HTBI primers plus Arm-PCR of CDR3 regions. A single record per CDR3 protein comes from TCRdb applying MiXCR to the multiplex PCR reads. The repertoire has 350,000 to 500,000 distinct CDR3 sequences, less than 20% of them found once; the top ten carry 20% to 25%. Time point: newly diagnosed GD, antithyroid drugs for less than 3 months. RNA extracted from PBMCs served as the sequencing template. The sample was also reused in another study, on T cells in Graves' hyperthyroidism and ophthalmopathy.

The input for sequencing was peripheral blood mononuclear cells (PBMCs), taken at new diagnosis, from a patient treated with antithyroid drugs. These receptors all come from a woman between 18 and 29 years old with Graves disease.

This clonotype turned up a few times. This chain connects TRBV15 to TRBJ1-6, with a weak D call TRBD1 (6 bases). From germline, CDR1 is LNHNV and CDR2 YYDKDF (reference sequence). The ends were cut back, 2 bases at V and 5 bases at J, with 13 bases in the middle. The CDR3 is made up of 16 amino acids. The CDR3 loop is CATSRWLRTDNSPLHF. CDR3 in DNA: TGTGCCACCAGCAGATGGCTGAGGACAGATAATTCACCCCTCCACTTT.

This clonotype has ten or more counts. J is TRBJ2-7 and V is TRBV28, with no clear D. This CDR3 contains 11 residues. The germline V gene has CDR1 MDHEN and CDR2 SYDVKM. V was pared by 3 bases and J by 5 bases, with 5 bases between. The CDR3 nucleotides read TGTGCCAGCAGTTTCTCAGACGAGCAGTACTTC. It specifies CASSFSDEQYF. The whole variable domain, filled in from reference TRBV28 and TRBJ2-7, reads DVKVTQSSRYLVKRTGEKVFLECVQDMDHENMFWYRQDPGLGLRLIYFSYDVKMKEKGDIPEGYSVSREKKERFSLILESASTNQTSMYLCASSFSDEQYFGPGTRLTVT.

This clonotype turned up a few times. The chain employs TRBV7-9 and TRBJ2-2; D may be TRBD2 (5 bases). This CDR3 is 15 amino acids long. Trimming pared 3 bases from V and 2 bases from J, leaving 10 bases between. CDR1 is SEHNR and CDR2 is FQNEAQ in the germline V gene (reference sequence). This CDR3 reads CASSFRPGNTGELFF. CDR3 DNA: TGTGCCAGCAGCTTCCGTCCGGGAAACACCGGGGAGCTGTTTTTT.

This clonotype has just a few counts. The V and J genes are TRBV29-1 and TRBJ2-7; D may be TRBD2 (6 bases). This CDR3 comprises 13 residues. Germline V CDR1 and CDR2: SQVTM, ANQGSEA. V lost 2 bases to trimming and J lost 2 bases, with 10 bases between them. This CDR3 is CSVERDSPYEQYF. The CDR3 DNA follows: TGCAGCGTTGAAAGGGACTCTCCCTACGAGCAGTACTTC.

The count of this clonotype is one. The chain recombines TRBV7-6 with TRBJ2-6; TRBD1 might be the D (5 bases). This CDR3 comprises 17 residues. V was pared by 8 bases and J by 2 bases, with 19 bases between. Germline V lookup: CDR1 SGHVS, CDR2 FNYEAQ. In DNA, the CDR3 is TGTGCCAGCCGAAGGTCGCCAGGGAAACCTGGGGCCAACGTCCTGACTTTC. This translates into CASRRSPGKPGANVLTF.

This sequence joins TRBV7-8 and TRBJ2-1; a possible D gene is TRBD2 (5 bases). Looked up from germline, CDR1 is SGHVS and CDR2 is FQNEAQ. The CDR3 spans 14 residues. Trimming shortened V by 1 base and J by 4 bases, and 8 bases separated the two germline ends. CDR3 nucleotides: TGTGCCAGCAGCTTAGTACTAGTTTACAATGAGCAGTTCTTC. Its protein is CASSLVLVYNEQFF.

The chain is built from TRBV27 and TRBJ2-1; TRBD1 might be the D (5 bases). V was clipped by 2 bases and J by 2 bases, with 10 bases between them. The CDR3 length is 15 residues. CDR1 is MNHEY and CDR2 is SMNVEV in the germline V gene (reference sequence). CDR3 bases: TGTGCCAGCAGTTTAGTGGGCAGGGCCTACAATGAGCAGTTCTTC. Encoded protein: CASSLVGRAYNEQFF.

The V call is TRBV5-4, the J call TRBJ2-7; TRBD1 is a possible D gene (5 bases). This CDR3 contains 14 residues. Germline assignment: CDR1 SGHNT and CDR2 YYREEE (reference sequence). Trimming took off 1 base at V and 4 bases at J, with 12 bases between the two ends. CDR3 nucleotides: TGTGCCAGCAGCTTGTCAGGGTTAGAGTACGAGCAGTACTTC. Protein: CASSLSGLEYEQYF.

This clonotype was detected ten times or more. CDR3: CSVARLGETQYF. In nucleotides, the CDR3 is TGCAGCGTCGCCAGGCTGGGCGAGACCCAGTACTTC. The gene calls are TRBV29-1 and TRBJ2-5; no clear D. Germline V lookup: CDR1 SQVTM, CDR2 ANQGSEA. Trimming shortened V by 6 bases and J by 5 bases, and 13 bases separated the two germline ends. This CDR3 contains 12 residues. Drawing the rest from reference TRBV29-1 and TRBJ2-5, the complete variable domain is SAVISQKPSRDICQRGTSLTIQCQVDSQVTMMFWYRQQPGQSLTLIATANQGSEATYESGFVIDKFPISRPNLTFSTLTVSNMSPEDSSIYLCSVARLGETQYFGPGTRLLVL.

This clonotype was seen repeatedly, ten times or more. The genes are TRBV28 and TRBJ2-1, with a possible D match to TRBD2 (5 bases). The V gene's germline CDR1 is MDHEN and CDR2 SYDVKM. This CDR3 has 16 amino acids. V lost 3 bases and J lost 2, with 14 bases in between. The CDR3 nucleotides are TGTGCCAGCAGTTTTAACTCGGGGTCCCCCTACAATGAGCAGTTCTTC. Translation gives CASSFNSGSPYNEQFF. Full variable domain (remainder filled in from reference TRBV28 and TRBJ2-1): DVKVTQSSRYLVKRTGEKVFLECVQDMDHENMFWYRQDPGLGLRLIYFSYDVKMKEKGDIPEGYSVSREKKERFSLILESASTNQTSMYLCASSFNSGSPYNEQFFGPGTRLTVL.

At least ten counts were recorded for this clonotype. This chain links TRBV20-1 with TRBJ2-7, with 7 bases aligning to TRBD2. The ends lost 3 bases at V and 3 bases at J; junction bases unmatched: 8. This CDR3 region has 14 residues. Per the germline V gene, CDR1 is DFQATT and CDR2 is SNEGSKA (reference sequence). The CDR3: CSASGLAELYEQYF. The DNA for the CDR3 is TGCAGTGCTAGTGGGCTAGCGGAACTCTACGAGCAGTACTTC.

This clonotype occurred many times. The chain is built from TRBV6-1 and TRBJ2-1; 10 bases match TRBD2. Germline CDR1 reads MNHNS; CDR2 reads SASEGT. The CDR3 totals 19 residues. Unmatched junction bases numbered 14, after V lost 6 bases and J lost 0 bases. CDR3 sequence reads: CASRKVGLAERSSYNEQFF. CDR3 DNA: TGTGCCAGCAGGAAGGTAGGACTAGCGGAAAGGAGCTCCTACAATGAGCAGTTCTTC.

This clonotype was counted only a few times. V and J are TRBV27 and TRBJ1-4, with 10 nucleotides matching TRBD1. The CDR3 runs to 18 residues. V dropped 1 base and J dropped 0; count of bases not matched to a gene: 5. Per germline, CDR1 MNHEY and CDR2 SMNVEV (reference sequence). In nucleotides, the CDR3 is TGTGCCAGCAGTTTATATGGGGACAGGGGCTCAACTAATGAAAAACTGTTTTTT. It encodes CASSLYGDRGSTNEKLFF.

Comments on this clonotype: A much more abundant neighbour one base away suggests this may be a read error. The chain combines TRBV11-2 with TRBJ1-1; D call uncertain. The V and J ends lost 5 bases and 2 bases respectively, with 12 bases between them. The germline gives CDR1 SGHAT, CDR2 FQNNGV. The CDR3 has 14 residues. CDR3 residues: CASSLLKGNTEAFF. CDR3 coding DNA: TGTGCCAGCAGCCTTTTAAAGGGTAACACTGAAGCTTTCTTT. Full variable domain (rest looked up from reference TRBV11-2 and TRBJ1-1): EAGVAQSPRYKIIEKRQSVAFWCNPISGHATLYWYQQILGQGPKLLIQFQNNGVVDDSQLPKDRFSAERLKGVDSTLKIQPAKLEDSAVYLCASSLLKGNTEAFFGQGTRLTVV.

V is TRBV7-9 and J is TRBJ1-4, with 8 bases aligning to TRBD1. V lost 5 bases, J lost 5 bases, and 7 bases stayed unmatched. Germline V gives CDR1 SEHNR, CDR2 FQNEAQ (reference sequence). This CDR3 contains 15 residues. CDR3 in DNA: TGTGCCAGCAGCCCCGGACAGGGTTCAAATGAAAAACTGTTTTTT. It translates to CASSPGQGSNEKLFF.

This clonotype has at least ten counts. The chain has TRBV12-3 or TRBV12-4 and TRBJ2-1; TRBD2 is a possible D gene (6 bases). The V end lost 0 bases, the J end lost 3 bases, and 12 bases lay between the germline ends. There are 16 residues in the CDR3. The CDR3 reads CASSLALAGNYNEQFF. Written as DNA, the CDR3 is TGTGCCAGCAGTTTAGCTTTGGCGGGGAACTACAATGAGCAGTTCTTC.

In its sample, this clonotype was seen many times. The V and J genes are TRBV28 and TRBJ2-7, with 12 positions matching TRBD2. Germline lookup yields CDR1 MDHEN and CDR2 SYDVKM. J was trimmed by 2 bases and V by 5 bases; bases with no gene match: 4. CDR3 size: 15 residues. The CDR3 region has the DNA TGTGCCAGCAGTCGACTAGCGGGAGCGCCCTACGAGCAGTACTTC. Amino acids: CASSRLAGAPYEQYF.

CDR3 in DNA: TGTGCCACCCGACCCGAAGCTTTCTTT. Its protein product is CATRPEAFF. This chain connects TRBV2 to TRBJ1-1; D is undetermined. The CDR3 length is 9 residues. Trimming shortened V by 10 bases and J by 8 bases, and 8 bases separated the two germline ends. CDR1 and CDR2 (germline): SNHLY, FYNNEI.

This clonotype appeared a few times. Possible read error: a much larger clone is one base away. The genes are TRBV6-1 and TRBJ2-1; tentative D call: TRBD2 (5 bases). Germline-derived CDR1 and CDR2 are MNHNS and SASEGT. CDR3 length: 14 amino acids. Trimming took off 2 bases at V and 10 bases at J, with 15 bases between the two ends. The CDR3 region is CASSERGASSEQFF. DNA of the CDR3: TGTGCCAGCAGTGAAAGAGGTGCTAGCAGCGAGCAGTTCTTC.

This clonotype was observed at least ten times. The chain recombines TRBV20-1 with TRBJ2-7, with D possibly matching TRBD2 (5 bases). V lost 1 base and J lost 3, with 16 bases in between. The germline V gene has CDR1 DFQATT and CDR2 SNEGSKA (reference sequence). The CDR3 covers 15 residues. The CDR3 reads CSARVSGSKNYEQYF. DNA for the CDR3: TGCAGTGCTAGAGTAAGTGGGAGTAAGAACTACGAGCAGTACTTC.

V is TRBV18 and J is TRBJ2-7; D assignment may be TRBD1 or TRBD2 (7 bases each). The germline V gene has CDR1 KGHSH and CDR2 LQKENI. The V gene lost 8 bases and the J gene lost 4 bases, with 21 bases spanning the gap. This CDR3 comprises 15 residues. CDR3 bases: TGTGCCAGCCCGGGGGGACAGCGAACGCCGTACGAGCAGTACTTC. Amino acid sequence: CASPGGQRTPYEQYF. Complete variable domain (other parts from reference TRBV18 and TRBJ2-7): NAGVMQNPRHLVRRRGQEARLRCSPMKGHSHVYWYRQLPEEGLKFMVYLQKENIIDESGMPKERFSAEFPKEGPSILRIQQVVRGDSAAYFCASPGGQRTPYEQYFGPGTRLTVT.

This clonotype was counted only a few times. V usage is TRBV28 and J usage is TRBJ2-3, with no clear D. Between the trimmed V and J ends, which lost 6 bases and 4 bases, there was a span of 8 bases. Germline V lookup: CDR1 MDHEN, CDR2 SYDVKM. CDR3 length: 12 amino acids. CDR3 sequence (DNA): TGTGCCAGCAGCTCACGACCAGATACGCAGTATTTT. Protein: CASSSRPDTQYF.

This clonotype was seen at least ten times. V usage is TRBV5-5 and J usage is TRBJ1-5; D call uncertain. The CDR3 has 15 residues. V lost 4 bases and J 0 bases, leaving 11 bases between the germline ends. The germline V gene encodes CDR1 SGHKS and CDR2 YYEKEE (reference sequence). The CDR3, as DNA: TGTGCCAGCAGCCCGTCAGTCGGTAGCAATCAGCCCCAGCATTTT. As protein: CASSPSVGSNQPQHF.

This clonotype was counted at least ten times. This chain joins TRBV10-3 and TRBJ1-2; D is ambiguous. Trimming took 6 bases from V and 3 from J, leaving 11 bases between them. Germline V gene lookup returns CDR1 ENHRY and CDR2 SYGVKD. The CDR3 contains 13 residues. CDR3 protein: CAIRLGIDYGYTF. CDR3 sequence (DNA): TGTGCCATCAGGTTGGGGATAGACTATGGCTACACCTTC.